This record concerns one T cell receptor beta chain sequence. Its cognate antigen has yet to be identified. No much larger clone is present one base from it, and per-base qualities are unavailable. Libraries came from the immunoSEQ multiplex PCR assay. A mixture of 60 forward primers for TCR Vbeta segments and 13 reverse primers for TCR Jbeta segments was used in the multiplex PCR. The CDR3 region of rearranged TCR beta genes was amplified from genomic DNA with a multiplex PCR assay. The amplified TCR beta libraries were sequenced on the Illumina HiSeq System as 87-base-pair reads. The original methods were these. In a later analysis, tens of millions of unique TCR beta chains were counted across the approximately 640 repertoires, and about 9.9 million of these chains were shared by at least two donors. A nearest-neighbor algorithm error-corrected the raw reads and collapsed the reads into unique sequences, merging closely related sequences to remove PCR and sequencing errors. To assign V, D and J gene segments, CDR3 sequences were aligned to IMGT reference sequences. Each retained sequence needed at least a six-nucleotide match to both a V gene segment and a J gene segment. A rearrangement was called productive if the CDR3 had no stop codons and remained in frame with V and J, and every other rearrangement was called non-productive. CDR3 was defined by IMGT convention, running from the second conserved V-encoded cysteine to the conserved J-encoded phenylalanine. In an earlier analysis of around 600 of the donors, sequences lacking an unambiguous match to a single V gene segment were excluded. An earlier analysis of under 750 of the donors called V segments functional above 56.7% productive rearrangements and segregating when the between-donor standard deviation exceeded 5%. A statistical classification framework was developed to diagnose cytomegalovirus status using the catalog of TCR beta chain sequences. V and J gene assignment, in a later analysis, came from comparing TCR nucleotide sequences with IMGT/GENE-DB human TR gene sequences. The TCRdist pipeline was used in a later analysis to assign CDR3 sequences and most-parsimonious VDJ recombination scenarios. In a later analysis, each TCR beta chain was defined by its CDR3 amino acid sequence together with its V-gene family, and reads without a unique V-gene family were excluded. In a later analysis, 500 to 650 highly shared, low-generation-probability nucleotide sequences were removed to address suspected cross-contamination and a sequencing artifact. In a later analysis, a clonal expansion index for each public chain was calculated from normalized within-repertoire ranks of inferred template counts. A later analysis computed generation probabilities with a VDJ recombination model fitted to out-of-frame rearrangements, and checked the results against IGoR. Hypergeometric tests were used in a later analysis to score TCR-TCR, TCR-HLA and TCR-CMV co-occurrence, with a repertoire-size bias correction applied to the TCR pairs. A later analysis estimated false discovery rates by permuting HLA or CMV assignments 20 times. A later analysis grouped co-occurring TCRs with DBSCAN, adding TCRdist sequence similarity when clustering within HLA-allele-positive subsets. Co-occurrence clustering excluded repertoires with fewer than 30,000 or more than 120,000 public chains, plus five with anomalous nucleotide sharing. TCRdb retrieved this table from immuneACCESS and kept in-frame rearrangements only. Not all clones are present; in checked studies, unresolved V genes account for under half, and no reason is known for the remainder. V and J calls and clone size are those listed in that table; D and trimming were worked out from the DNA. Present in this sample are 100,000 to 150,000 clones, 78% of which were seen just once. The top ten hold around 4% of the sample.

This record belongs to a study of cytomegalovirus exposure and HLA in healthy donors (TCRdb year 2017). At the level of the whole study: In an earlier analysis of 587 of the donors, 276 Gb of sequence data and 100 million or so unique TCR beta sequences from about 179 million T cells were reported. To decide whether each TCR beta V gene segment behaved as functional or pseudogenic, an earlier analysis of some 600 of the donors relied on high-throughput TCR beta sequencing. Donor age, sex, ethnicity and CMV serostatus were compiled alongside the repertoire data. All discovery cohort repertoires had been generated using a single sequencing platform. Rather than drawing on any new phenotypic data, the later analysis identified candidate immune exposures from TCR beta sequences and the way those sequences occurred across donors. A separate validation cohort of roughly 120 different subjects was used in addition to the roughly 620-subject first cohort. To predict cytomegalovirus infection status, the study brought together high-throughput TCR immunosequencing, statistical association of individual TCRs with disease status, and machine learning. The T cell repertoires of some 700 subjects were profiled by immunosequencing and related to cytomegalovirus serostatus. A later analysis re-examined previously published TCR beta repertoires from 500 to 700 donors and added high-resolution HLA genotyping to investigate patterns of TCR occurrence. Roughly 5 DR-DQ haplotypes were treated as single units for association and clustering because of strong linkage in the cohort. Typing coverage differed by locus: A, B, C, DRB1 and DQB1 were typed in roughly 620-640 donors, DQA1 in about 560, DPA1 in approximately 610, and DPB1 in about 450. HLA typing included class I and class II loci at four-digit resolution. Genome-wide SNP genotypes for about three fifths of the 666 donors were used in a later genetic analysis, which treated that subset as a discovery cohort. Among 350 to 400 genotyped donors of the cohort, an average of approximately 250,000 unique TCR beta nucleotide sequences were sequenced per donor, around 20% of them non-productive. The study aimed to test whether cataloging public T cell receptors could reveal signatures of past pathogen exposure. The genetic ancestry cluster associated with self-reported Caucasian donors included about four fifths of the approximately 430 genotyped donors. An early release covering about 600 HLA-typed donors comprised 250 to 350 gigabases of sequencing data and tens of millions of unique TCR sequences. Beyond this particular receptor, the publication reports: Linkage disequilibrium might explain the correlated functional status among segregating V segments, but an unknown experimental factor could not be excluded. The classifier was reported to diagnose cytomegalovirus status with high specificity and sensitivity in both the original cohort and the validation cohort. V-gene and J-gene trimming of TCR beta chains was associated with a missense DCLRE1C variant in a later genetic analysis, and the association was replicated in an independent cohort. Three of the identified cytomegalovirus-associated TCR beta chains were confirmed in vitro to be specific for cytomegalovirus antigens. At a false discovery rate of 0.05, a later analysis linked around 17,000 TCR beta sequences to specific HLA alleles. Only TCR beta chains were sequenced in this cohort, and the absence of alpha or paired-chain data limited detectable features. Presence/absence analyses assumed roughly uniform sequencing depth across donors, an assumption that may not hold. According to a later analysis, most CMV-associated TCR beta chains appeared to be HLA-restricted, and the HLA associations seemed to be driven largely by CMV exposure. Because HLA typing was missing for some donors at each locus, association tests included only the typed subset. In a later analysis, several top co-occurrence clusters were reported to appear linked to parvovirus B19, influenza, CMV and Epstein-Barr virus. Strong co-occurrence of HLA alleles, especially DR and DQ, made assigning TCR associations to individual alleles difficult. The study gave a list of 150 to 200 TCR beta chains associated with cytomegalovirus. The sequencing pipeline was judged likely to have produced a cluster of highly shared sequence variants as a technical artifact. According to a later genetic analysis, donors in an Asian-associated ancestry cluster had fewer N-insertions in productive TCRs than the roughly 670-donor mean. A later analysis found that HLA-associated TCR beta chains were more clonally expanded and had lower generation probabilities than equally common non-associated chains. In an earlier analysis of some 550 of the donors, most TCR beta V segments were observed in productive rearrangements about 87% or about 30% of the time, broadly matching IMGT annotations. According to the authors, the approach could potentially be generalized to other disease states and immunological phenotypes. The earlier analysis of approximately 540 of the donors excluded 15 to 20 rarely observed V segments, including chromosome 9 orphons, because counts were too low. Most TCR sequences were seen in very few donors, while some public TCRs were found in many individuals. Because the 87-base-pair reads could not distinguish some IMGT-functional V segments, including TRBV6-2 and TRBV6-3, those segments were excluded. The only immune exposure information available for the cohort was CMV serostatus. According to a later analysis, TCR association rates differed among HLA loci, with DRB1 alleles showing the most associated TCRs and HLA-C alleles showing the fewest. A further reported finding was that TCR beta sequences accurately predicted the HLA-A and HLA-B alleles for most subjects in the first cohort.

Via the germline V gene (reference sequence), CDR1 is LNHDA and CDR2 SQIVND. V and J lose 7 bases and 0 bases, and a span of 13 bases separates them. From the cysteine through the phenylalanine, the CDR3 covers 15 amino acids. Of the read, only the CDR3 DNA is kept; its 45 bases are in frame from base 1. The cohort consisted of fewer than 700 healthy bone marrow donors. All cohort members were sampled while nominally healthy, although unrecorded immune exposures were likely present. The donor was CMV seronegative and was included in the group of hundreds of seronegative cohort members. Every donor gave a peripheral blood sample, and the peripheral blood mononuclear cells from that sample were used for TCR beta sequencing. Genomic DNA extraction from the blood cell samples was performed with the Qiagen DNeasy Blood Extraction Kit.

This receptor was identified in a man aged 35 to 55 in good health and CMV-seronegative. Recombination linked TRBV19 to TRBJ1-3; D gene: possibly TRBD1, on 6 matching bases. Sequencing used PBMCs. The CDR3 protein is CASKGGLSSGNTIYF. The DNA is TGTGCCAGTAAAGGGGGTTTAAGCTCTGGAAACACCATATATTTT.